This TCR beta chain was captured by sequencing in a study of blood T cell repertoires in COVID-19. Study-wide context: Samples came from the United States, Italy and Spain, spanning acute and convalescent COVID-19. PBMCs, B-cell-depleted T cells, or T cells provided the cDNA or gDNA that made up the material.

Seattle enrolled patients during active infection and tracked them longitudinally. Authors' analysis steps: Scientists estimated how many nucleated cells there were by amplifying reference gene primers. Data came from immunoSEQ multiplex PCR; TCRdb stores just in-frame clones and leaves some out. From that table come the V and J calls and clone size; the DNA was used to work out D and trimming. The table has 200,000 or so clones, 70% to 90% seen once. Trimming removed 8 bases from V and 5 bases from J, with 22 bases in between. Germline CDR1 and CDR2: SGHVS and FQNEAQ. The CDR3 spans 15 residues. Sequencing used peripheral blood. The chain is built from TRBV7-8 and TRBJ2-7; TRBD1 might be the D (6 bases). This receptor was taken from a man younger than 45 with COVID-19, enrolled during active disease. CDR3 nucleotide sequence: TGTGCCAGCCGAAGACAGGTAGTAATCGATGACGAGCAGTACTTC. Protein: CASRRQVVIDDEQYF.